This entry lists 24 T cell receptor beta chains sequenced from one sample in a study of identical twins. Each CDR3 protein is one row after TCRdb ran MiXCR on the 5' RACE reads. This sample yields more than 1.5 million distinct CDR3 sequences, of which more than 30% are seen a single time; approximately 0.29% belongs to the top ten. The sequencing input was cord blood. These receptors originate from a newborn girl in good health.

The chain carries TRBV28 and TRBJ2-1; 14 bases agree with TRBD2. The CDR3 runs 15 residues. Germline V gives CDR1 MDHEN, CDR2 SYDVKM. Trimming removed 5 bases from V and 7 bases from J; junction bases left unmatched: 4. The CDR3 DNA follows: TGTGCCAGCAGTGGGACTAGCGGGAGTAGGAATGAGCAGTTCTTC. This sequence encodes CASSGTSGSRNEQFF.

This clonotype was detected a few times. The chain combines TRBV11-1 with TRBJ2-1; no definite D call. The CDR3 sequence is 15 residues long. CDR1 and CDR2 (germline): SGHAT, FQDESV (reference sequence). V was clipped by 1 base and J by 10 bases, with 17 bases between them. CDR3 amino acids: CASSLVRTTLSEQFF. In DNA form, the CDR3 reads TGTGCCAGCAGCTTAGTAAGGACCACCCTCTCCGAGCAGTTCTTC.

This clonotype was counted at least ten times. The chain joins TRBV9 to TRBJ2-3, with 12 bases aligning to TRBD2. This CDR3 is 16 amino acids long. Germline values: CDR1 SGDLS, CDR2 YYNGEE. Losses at the gene ends were 2 bases for V and 4 bases for J; bases not matched to a gene: 5. CDR3 bases: TGTGCCAGCAGCGTGACTAGCGGGAGACTCGCAGATACGCAGTATTTT. Its protein is CASSVTSGRLADTQYF.

The chain uses TRBV6-6 and TRBJ1-2, with D hard to call. This CDR3 spans 12 amino acids. CDR1 is MNHNY, CDR2 SVGAGI, per germline (reference sequence). With 5 bases removed from V and 8 bases from J, the gap between germline ends came to 12 bases. For the CDR3, the DNA is TGTGCCAGCAGTACCCCGGAAGGCGGCTACACCTTC. This gives the protein CASSTPEGGYTF.

In this sample, this clonotype turned up a few times. The chain carries TRBV15 and TRBJ2-4; TRBD2 is a possible D gene (6 bases). This CDR3 is 13 amino acids long. Germline values: CDR1 LNHNV, CDR2 YYDKDF (reference sequence). The V and J ends lost 10 bases and 4 bases respectively, with 14 bases between them. CDR3 in amino acids: CAIGAREKNIQYF. The CDR3 nucleotides are TGTGCCATCGGTGCCCGGGAGAAAAACATTCAGTACTTC.

The V and J genes are TRBV28 and TRBJ1-4; a possible D gene is TRBD1 (5 bases). This CDR3 spans 14 amino acids. V was pared by 6 bases and J by 5 bases, with 13 bases between. Per the germline V gene, CDR1 is MDHEN and CDR2 is SYDVKM. DNA for the CDR3: TGTGCCAGCAGCCCCGGGGGGTCGAATGAAAAACTGTTTTTT. Protein product: CASSPGGSNEKLFF.

With respect to this clonotype: One end of the junction varies from germline; a read error may be responsible. The chain combines TRBV3-1 with TRBJ1-4; D is undetermined. The CDR3 loop spans 13 amino acids. CDR1 LGHDT and CDR2 YNNKEL come from the germline V gene (reference sequence). The CDR3 bases are TGTGCCAGCAGCCAAACCGGACGGGAAAAAATGTTTTTT. It translates to CASSQTGREKMFF. Combining the CDR3 with reference TRBV3-1 and TRBJ1-4 gives the whole variable domain DTAVSQTPKYLVTQMGNDKSIKCEQNLGHDTMYWYKQDSKKFLKIMFSYNNKELIINETVPNRFSPKSPDKAHLNLHINSLELGDSAVYFCASSQTGREKMFFGSGTQLSVL.

V is TRBV5-1 and J is TRBJ2-3, with 12 bases fitting TRBD2. Germline V gene sequence: CDR1 SGHRS, CDR2 YFSETQ. CDR3 size: 16 residues. V trimming: 1 base; J trimming: 4 bases; junction bases outside the gene matches: 4. The CDR3: CASSLSSGGASDTQYF. CDR3 nucleotides: TGCGCCAGCAGCTTGTCTAGCGGGGGGGCCTCAGATACGCAGTATTTT.

The chain is built from TRBV12-3 or TRBV12-4 and TRBJ2-3; 8 nucleotides match TRBD1. This CDR3 has 13 residues. After removal of 8 bases from V and 1 base from J, the junction contained 2 bases not matched to a gene. CDR3 sequence (DNA): TGTGCCAGCGGACAGGGCGGCACAGATACGCAGTATTTT. Amino acids: CASGQGGTDTQYF.

As DNA, the CDR3 is TGTGCCAGCAGCTTATTGGGTCCCGCGGGTTCCTACGAGCAGTACTTC. It encodes CASSLLGPAGSYEQYF. This rearrangement joins TRBV7-9 to TRBJ2-7; D may be TRBD2 (5 bases). The length of the CDR3 is 16 residues. With 2 bases removed from V and 1 base from J, the gap between germline ends came to 15 bases. Germline lookup yields CDR1 SEHNR and CDR2 FQNEAQ (reference sequence).

This clonotype was observed a handful of times. The DNA for the CDR3 is TGTGCCAGCAGTTTTCGGCAGGGGGCGGGCACAGATACGCAGTATTTT. Residues: CASSFRQGAGTDTQYF. The V and J genes are TRBV28 and TRBJ2-3; 8 bases match TRBD1. Germline V gives CDR1 MDHEN, CDR2 SYDVKM. This CDR3 spans 16 amino acids. V gave up 3 bases and J gave up 1 base; unmatched junction bases: 6.

This clonotype was picked up a small number of times. This rearrangement joins TRBV2 to TRBJ2-7; D tentatively fits TRBD1 or TRBD2 (5 bases each). The J call is doubtful: the DNA matches TRBJ2-5 better. The CDR3 spans 14 residues. Germline lookup yields CDR1 SNHLY and CDR2 FYNNEI. CDR3 protein: CASIRRGVSETQYF. The CDR3, as DNA: TGTGCCAGCATCCGACGGGGCGTGAGTGAGACCCAGTACTTC.

Concerning this clonotype: The junction differs from germline at one of its ends, possibly a read error. The chain employs TRBV4-1 and TRBJ2-2; TRBD1 agrees at 7 bases. CDR3 length: 18 amino acids. Germline CDR1 and CDR2: MGHRA and YSYEKL. The CDR3 nucleotides read TGCGCCAGCAGCCAAGATCCCACCGGGACAGCTAACACCGGGGAGCCGTTTTTT. Translating it yields CASSQDPTGTANTGEPFF.

Only a few counts were recorded for this clonotype. The chain couples TRBV15 to TRBJ2-7; TRBD2 aligns across 8 bases. CDR3 size: 15 residues. Germline CDR1 LNHNV, CDR2 YYDKDF (reference sequence). With V trimmed by 5 bases and J by 3 bases, 9 bases remained unmatched. CDR3 sequence reads: CATSFTSGGGYEQYF. The CDR3 coding sequence is TGTGCCACCAGCTTTACTAGCGGTGGCGGCTACGAGCAGTACTTC.

This clonotype was counted only a few times. The chain combines TRBV5-1 with TRBJ1-2; 7 bases map to TRBD1. The V gene end was trimmed by 0 bases and the J gene end by 2 bases; junction bases not matched to a gene: 7. This CDR3 spans 16 amino acids. In germline, CDR1 is SGHRS, CDR2 YFSETQ. This CDR3 reads CASSLGRQGLNYGYTF. The CDR3 bases are TGCGCCAGCAGCTTGGGAAGACAGGGCCTGAACTATGGCTACACCTTC.

This clonotype was seen at least ten times. At one boundary the junction diverges from the germline segment, which might be a read error. The gene calls are TRBV5-1 and TRBJ2-1; TRBD1 matches 7 bases. This CDR3 is 15 amino acids long. CDR1 is SGHRS and CDR2 is YFSETQ in the germline V gene. The CDR3 region has the DNA TGTGCCAGCAGCTTAAGGGACAGCTCCTACAATGAGCAGTTCTTC. Amino acids: CASSLRDSSYNEQFF.

There are a few counts of this clonotype. The V gene is TRBV7-2, the J gene TRBJ2-7; D gene uncertain. Germline values: CDR1 SGHTA, CDR2 FQGNSA. This CDR3 region has 11 residues. V dropped 3 bases and J dropped 7 bases, with 7 bases sitting between them. The CDR3 reads CASSFWHEQYF. CDR3 DNA sequence: TGTGCCAGCAGCTTCTGGCATGAGCAGTACTTC.

This clonotype has only one observation. This chain uses TRBV3-1 with TRBJ2-2, with 11 bases lining up with TRBD2. The CDR3 spans 19 residues. Germline-derived CDR1 and CDR2 are LGHDT and YNNKEL (reference sequence). Trimming cost V 4 bases and J 0 bases; bases outside gene matches: 10. As DNA, the CDR3 is TGTGCCAGCAGCCTGTATGGAAAACTAGCGGGGGCGAACACCGGGGAGCTGTTTTTT. This encodes CASSLYGKLAGANTGELFF.

J is TRBJ1-2 and V is TRBV13; 9 nucleotides agree with TRBD1. This CDR3 is 14 amino acids long. V gave up 4 bases and J gave up 5 bases; unmatched junction bases: 5. CDR1 is PRHDT and CDR2 is FYEKMQ in the germline V gene (reference sequence). CDR3 sequence (DNA): TGTGCCAGCAGCTCATACAGGGGGCGGTATGGCTACACCTTC. It codes for CASSSYRGRYGYTF.

At least ten counts were recorded for this clonotype. The rearrangement links TRBV28 to TRBJ2-2; D call uncertain. CDR3 length: 13 amino acids. Trimming cost V 7 bases and J 1 base, with 7 bases left between them. The germline gives CDR1 MDHEN, CDR2 SYDVKM. The CDR3 coding sequence is TGTGCCAGCACTACCAGGAACACCGGGGAGCTGTTTTTT. It codes for CASTTRNTGELFF.

The J gene is TRBJ1-5, the V gene TRBV27; tentative D call: TRBD1 (6 bases). Germline-derived CDR1 and CDR2 are MNHEY and SMNVEV (reference sequence). CDR3 size: 16 residues. V dropped 2 bases and J dropped 2 bases, with 13 bases sitting between them. For the CDR3, the DNA is TGTGCCAGCAGTTTAAAGTCGGGGGCCGGCAATCAGCCCCAGCATTTT. Residues: CASSLKSGAGNQPQHF.

The chain recombines TRBV10-3 with TRBJ1-6; tentatively, D is TRBD1 (6 bases). The CDR3 is made up of 16 amino acids. CDR1 is ENHRY and CDR2 is SYGVKD in the germline V gene. Trimming took 6 bases from V and 7 from J, leaving 19 bases between them. The CDR3 nucleotides read TGTGCCATCAGCCTCGGGGGGCCGGCCCAGAATTCACCCCTCCACTTT. Translation gives CAISLGGPAQNSPLHF.

This clonotype was picked up one time. This chain joins TRBV21-1 and TRBJ2-7; the tabulated D call, TRBD1, remains unverified against the DNA. TRBV21-1 is termed a pseudogene. The CDR3 is 13 amino acids. CDR3: CASSKARAYEQYF. DNA for the CDR3: TGTGCCAGCAGCAAAGCGCGGGCGTACGAGCAGTACTTC.

The chain has TRBV6-2 or TRBV6-3 and TRBJ2-5; D is uncertain. This CDR3 has 14 amino acids. The germline V gene encodes CDR1 MNHEY and CDR2 SVGEGT. Trimming pared 9 bases from V and 11 bases from J, leaving 25 bases between. The DNA for the CDR3 is TGTGCCAGTGGGGTGTCGAGTAGCCTCAATGAGCAGTACTTC. Translated: CASGVSSSLNEQYF.